Following are 18 T cell receptor beta chains from one sample sequenced in a study of Ad26.COV2.S vaccination and SARS-CoV-2 variants. The table came from immunoSEQ multiplex PCR; TCRdb's copy has only in-frame clones and leaves some out. The sample yields 360,000 or so clones, over 75% seen once. Regarding treatment: 15 to 20 received Ad26.COV2.S at low or high dose, single or two shots; about 5 received placebo; per-sample allocation not given. The samples date from day 63 after the first vaccine or placebo injection. Sequenced material: peripheral blood, taken in a trial of Ad26.COV2.S vaccine versus placebo. Receptors originate from a person aged 18-60 years who received the Ad26.COV2.S COVID-19 vaccine or a placebo.

The chain combines TRBV7-8 with TRBJ2-7, with no clear D. The CDR3 is 16 residues long. Germline V gene sequence: CDR1 SGHVS, CDR2 FQNEAQ. The ends were cut back, 3 bases at V and 3 bases at J, with 18 bases in the middle. The CDR3 sequence is CASSFKLVSGDYEQYF. The DNA of the CDR3 is TGTGCCAGCAGCTTTAAGTTAGTTTCTGGGGACTACGAGCAGTACTTC.

Only one count was recorded for this clone. The chain combines TRBV12-5 with TRBJ2-7; no reliable D call. Germline V gene lookup returns CDR1 LGHNT and CDR2 FRNRAP. The CDR3 extends over 14 amino acids. V was shortened by 2 bases and J by 7 bases, with 15 bases between the two germline ends. Here the CDR3 reads CASGLTARPWEQYF. CDR3 in DNA: TGTGCTAGTGGTTTGACCGCGCGGCCTTGGGAGCAGTACTTC.

The rearrangement links TRBV19 to TRBJ2-3, with D uncertain. Trimming left V 3 bases short and J 3 bases short, with 7 bases between. The CDR3 sequence is 13 residues long. Germline CDR1 and CDR2: LNHDA and SQIVND (reference sequence). In DNA form, the CDR3 reads TGTGCCAGTAGTATGGTAAGGACAGATACGCAGTATTTT. This translates into CASSMVRTDTQYF.

V and J are TRBV6-2 or TRBV6-3 and TRBJ1-1; no clear D gene. The CDR3 contains 17 residues. Trimming removed 4 bases at V and 6 bases at J, with 24 bases between. The germline V gene encodes CDR1 MNHEY and CDR2 SVGEGT. The CDR3 loop is CASSFYGMTELGSEAFF. In DNA, the CDR3 is TGTGCCAGCAGTTTCTATGGTATGACCGAATTGGGATCTGAAGCTTTCTTT.

The gene calls are TRBV4-2 and TRBJ1-1; no definite D call. The CDR3 has 17 amino acids. The ends were cut back, 0 bases at V and 2 bases at J, with 16 bases in the middle. Germline lookup yields CDR1 LGHNA and CDR2 YNFKEQ. The CDR3 spells CASSQEGPRVFNTEAFF. For the CDR3, the DNA is TGTGCCAGCAGCCAAGAAGGACCGCGAGTTTTTAACACTGAAGCTTTCTTT.

This clone was seen just once. This rearrangement joins TRBV5-1 to TRBJ1-1; D not resolved. With 2 bases removed from V and 0 bases from J, the gap between germline ends came to 8 bases. The CDR3 loop spans 14 amino acids. CDR1 and CDR2 from the germline V gene are SGHRS and YFSETQ. The CDR3 DNA sequence: TGCGCCAGCAGCTTTGGGGATTTGAACACTGAAGCTTTCTTT. Translated, it gives CASSFGDLNTEAFF.

The table lists this clone with a count of one. This chain links TRBV3-1 (or the pseudogene TRBV3-2) with TRBJ2-5; 10 nucleotides line up with TRBD2. Germline-derived CDR1 and CDR2 are LGHDT and YNNKEL (reference sequence). Unmatched junction bases numbered 12, after V lost 1 base and J lost 4 bases. This CDR3 contains 18 residues. CDR3 nucleotides: TGTGCCAGCAGCCAAGGATTCGCTAGCGGGGGATTTGTAGAGACCCAGTACTTC. It yields the protein CASSQGFASGGFVETQYF.

The V and J genes are TRBV7-9 and TRBJ1-2; 10 nucleotides line up with TRBD1. The CDR3 loop spans 14 amino acids. V shed 5 bases, J shed 3 bases, and the junction held 3 bases outside the gene matches. Germline CDR1 reads SEHNR; CDR2 reads FQNEAQ (reference sequence). The CDR3 DNA reads TGTGCCAGCAGCCGACAGGGGGCTGACTATGGCTACACCTTC. This encodes CASSRQGADYGYTF.

This chain connects TRBV19 to TRBJ2-5, with a weak D call TRBD2 (6 bases). Germline V lookup: CDR1 LNHDA, CDR2 SQIVND (reference sequence). Deletions cut 5 bases from V and 3 bases from J, with 10 bases between. The CDR3 is 13 residues long. CDR3 amino acids: CASSPWEEETQYF. CDR3 coding DNA: TGTGCCAGTAGTCCTTGGGAGGAAGAGACCCAGTACTTC. The variable domain in full, with the rest retrieved from reference TRBV19 and TRBJ2-5, is DGGITQSPKYLFRKEGQNVTLSCEQNLNHDAMYWYRQDPGQGLRLIYYSQIVNDFQKGDIAEGYSVSREKKESFPLTVTSAQKNPTAFYLCASSPWEEETQYFGPGTRLLVL.

CDR3 sequence (DNA): TGTGCCAGCAGTTACTGGGGAGGACAGGGCAGTAGGAATGAGCAGTTCTTC. Translated, it gives CASSYWGGQGSRNEQFF. This rearrangement joins TRBV6-2 or TRBV6-3 to TRBJ2-1, with TRBD1 matching over 8 bases. The V gene's germline CDR1 is MNHEY and CDR2 SVGEGT. The junction had 12 bases not matched to a gene; V was cut back by 1 base and J by 7 bases. The CDR3 has 17 amino acids.

This chain joins TRBV6-1 and TRBJ1-1; D is uncertain. V was cut by 2 bases and J by 3 bases, with 13 bases left in between. The CDR3 has 15 residues. Germline V lookup: CDR1 MNHNS, CDR2 SASEGT. This chain's CDR3 is CASSETLGLYTEAFF. The CDR3 coding sequence is TGTGCCAGCAGTGAAACTCTTGGTTTGTACACTGAAGCTTTCTTT.

This clone has just one count. The genes are TRBV6-6 and TRBJ2-7; TRBD1 matches at 7 bases. Losses at the gene ends were 5 bases for V and 3 bases for J; bases not matched to a gene: 10. Germline V CDR1 and CDR2: MNHNY, SVGAGI (reference sequence). This CDR3 has 15 amino acids. The CDR3 DNA follows: TGTGCCAGCAGTGACTACCGGGACAGAAACTACGAGCAGTACTTC. As protein: CASSDYRDRNYEQYF.

J is TRBJ1-2 and V is TRBV30; D call uncertain. The CDR3 length is 14 residues. The germline V gene encodes CDR1 GTSNPN and CDR2 SVGIG (reference sequence). V lost 1 base, J lost 2 bases, and 11 bases lay in between. CDR3: CAWSAGMRNYGYTF. In nucleotides, the CDR3 is TGTGCCTGGAGTGCTGGGATGCGCAACTATGGCTACACCTTC.

The rearrangement links TRBV5-5 to TRBJ1-2, with TRBD1 as a possible D gene (6 bases). The CDR3 contains 15 residues. Germline-derived CDR1 and CDR2 are SGHKS and YYEKEE (reference sequence). Deletions cut 0 bases from V and 3 bases from J, with 12 bases between. The CDR3 sequence: CASSLEARGDYGYTF. As DNA, the CDR3 is TGTGCCAGCAGCTTGGAGGCAAGGGGGGACTATGGCTACACCTTC.

The chain couples TRBV6-6 to TRBJ1-1, with D possibly TRBD1 on 5 matching bases. Trimming took off 2 bases at V and 5 bases at J, with 9 bases between the two ends. Germline-derived CDR1 and CDR2 are MNHNY and SVGAGI (reference sequence). The CDR3 has 13 residues. The CDR3 region is CASSYQGGTEAFF. The CDR3 coding sequence is TGTGCCAGCAGTTACCAGGGTGGGACTGAAGCTTTCTTT.

This clone was seen a single time. This chain connects TRBV15 to TRBJ2-5; no reliable D call. The V and J ends lost 5 bases and 5 bases respectively, with 9 bases between them. Germline V gene lookup returns CDR1 LNHNV and CDR2 YYDKDF (reference sequence). The CDR3 length is 12 residues. The DNA for the CDR3 is TGTGCCACCAGCCCGCGCCACGAGACCCAGTACTTC. Its protein product is CATSPRHETQYF.

The chain joins TRBV19 to TRBJ2-1; tentatively, D is TRBD2 (5 bases). Germline V gene data show CDR1 as LNHDA and CDR2 as SQIVND (reference sequence). The CDR3 extends over 18 amino acids. The germline V and J ends were trimmed by 1 base and 5 bases, with 21 bases remaining between them. CDR3 nucleotide sequence: TGTGCCAGTAGTATAGGTGTTAGGCTAGCACTCATCCACAATGAGCAGTTCTTC. This gives the protein CASSIGVRLALIHNEQFF.

The chain employs TRBV3-1 (or the pseudogene TRBV3-2) and TRBJ2-3; TRBD1 agrees at 9 bases. This CDR3 region has 15 residues. The V gene end was trimmed by 4 bases and the J gene end by 2 bases; junction bases not matched to a gene: 4. The germline V gene has CDR1 LGHDT and CDR2 YNNKEL (reference sequence). The CDR3 protein is CASSPGQGYTDTQYF. In DNA, the CDR3 is TGTGCCAGCAGCCCGGGACAGGGCTACACAGATACGCAGTATTTT.